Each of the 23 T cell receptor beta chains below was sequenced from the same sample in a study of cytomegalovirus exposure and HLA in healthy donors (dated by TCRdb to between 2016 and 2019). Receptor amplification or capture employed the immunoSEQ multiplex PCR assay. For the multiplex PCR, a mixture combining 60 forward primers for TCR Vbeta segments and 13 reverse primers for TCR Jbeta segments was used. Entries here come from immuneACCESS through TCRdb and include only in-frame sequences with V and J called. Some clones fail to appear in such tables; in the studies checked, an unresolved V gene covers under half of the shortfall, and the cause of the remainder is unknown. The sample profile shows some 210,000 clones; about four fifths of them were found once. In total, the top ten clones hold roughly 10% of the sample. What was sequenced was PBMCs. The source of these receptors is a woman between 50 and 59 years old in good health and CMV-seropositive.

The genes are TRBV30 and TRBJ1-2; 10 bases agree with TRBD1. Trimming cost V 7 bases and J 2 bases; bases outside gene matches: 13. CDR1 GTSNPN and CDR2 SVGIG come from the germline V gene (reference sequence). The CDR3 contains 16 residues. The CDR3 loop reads CALNARDRGWNYGYTF. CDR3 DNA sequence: TGTGCCTTAAACGCTCGGGACAGGGGATGGAACTATGGCTACACCTTC. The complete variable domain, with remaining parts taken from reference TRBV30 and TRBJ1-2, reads SQTIHQWPATLVQPVGSPLSLECTVEGTSNPNLYWYRQAAGRGLQLLFYSVGIGQISSEVPQNLSASRPQDRQFILSSKKLLLSDSGFYLCALNARDRGWNYGYTFGSGTRLTVV.

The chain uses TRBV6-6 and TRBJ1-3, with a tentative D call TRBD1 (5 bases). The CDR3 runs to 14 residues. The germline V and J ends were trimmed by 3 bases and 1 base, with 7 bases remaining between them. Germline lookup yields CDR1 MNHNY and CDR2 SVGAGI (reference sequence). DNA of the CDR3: TGTGCCAGCAGTTATGCAGGGTCTGGAAACACCATATATTTT. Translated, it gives CASSYAGSGNTIYF.

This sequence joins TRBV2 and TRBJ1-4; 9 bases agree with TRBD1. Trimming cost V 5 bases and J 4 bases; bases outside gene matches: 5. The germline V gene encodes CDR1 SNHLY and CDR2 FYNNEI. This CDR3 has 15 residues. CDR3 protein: CASSRSGQGNEKLFF. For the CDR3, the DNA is TGTGCCAGCAGTCGTTCGGGACAGGGTAATGAAAAACTGTTTTTT.

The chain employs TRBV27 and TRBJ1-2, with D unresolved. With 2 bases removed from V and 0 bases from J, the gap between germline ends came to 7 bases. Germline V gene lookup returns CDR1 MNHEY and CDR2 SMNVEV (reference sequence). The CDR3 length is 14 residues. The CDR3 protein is CASSLRRANYGYTF. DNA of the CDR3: TGTGCCAGCAGTTTACGACGGGCTAACTATGGCTACACCTTC.

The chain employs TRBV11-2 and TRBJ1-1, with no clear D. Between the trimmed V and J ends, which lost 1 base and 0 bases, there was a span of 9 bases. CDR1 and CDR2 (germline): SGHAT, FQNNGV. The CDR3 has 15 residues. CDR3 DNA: TGTGCCAGCAGCTTAGTTCGCGGAATGAACACTGAAGCTTTCTTT. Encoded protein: CASSLVRGMNTEAFF. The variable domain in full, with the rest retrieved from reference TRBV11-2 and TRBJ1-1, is EAGVAQSPRYKIIEKRQSVAFWCNPISGHATLYWYQQILGQGPKLLIQFQNNGVVDDSQLPKDRFSAERLKGVDSTLKIQPAKLEDSAVYLCASSLVRGMNTEAFFGQGTRLTVV.

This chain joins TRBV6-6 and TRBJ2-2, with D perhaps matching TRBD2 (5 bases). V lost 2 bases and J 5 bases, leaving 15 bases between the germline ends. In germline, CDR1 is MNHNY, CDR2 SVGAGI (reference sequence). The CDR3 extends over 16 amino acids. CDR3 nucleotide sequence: TGTGCCAGCAGTTACCCTGGACTGGGAGATACCGGGGAGCTGTTTTTT. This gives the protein CASSYPGLGDTGELFF.

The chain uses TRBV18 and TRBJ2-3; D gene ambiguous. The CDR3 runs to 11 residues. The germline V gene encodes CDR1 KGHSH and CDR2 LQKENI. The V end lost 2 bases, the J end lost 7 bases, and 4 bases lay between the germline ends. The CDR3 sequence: CASSPENTQYF. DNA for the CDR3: TGTGCCAGCTCACCAGAGAATACGCAGTATTTT.

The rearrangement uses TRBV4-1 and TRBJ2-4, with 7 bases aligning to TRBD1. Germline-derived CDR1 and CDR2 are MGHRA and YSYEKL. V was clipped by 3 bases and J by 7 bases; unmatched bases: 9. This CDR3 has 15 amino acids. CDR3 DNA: TGCGCCAGCAGCCACTTACAGGGGCCTCTGAACATTCAGTACTTC. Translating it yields CASSHLQGPLNIQYF.

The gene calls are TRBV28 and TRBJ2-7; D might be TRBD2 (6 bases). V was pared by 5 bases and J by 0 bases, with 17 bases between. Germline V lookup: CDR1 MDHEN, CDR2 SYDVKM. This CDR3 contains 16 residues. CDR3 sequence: CASSAGKSGLSYEQYF. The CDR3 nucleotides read TGTGCCAGCAGTGCCGGTAAGAGCGGGCTCTCCTACGAGCAGTACTTC. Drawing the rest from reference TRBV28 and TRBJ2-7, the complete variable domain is DVKVTQSSRYLVKRTGEKVFLECVQDMDHENMFWYRQDPGLGLRLIYFSYDVKMKEKGDIPEGYSVSREKKERFSLILESASTNQTSMYLCASSAGKSGLSYEQYFGPGTRLTVT.

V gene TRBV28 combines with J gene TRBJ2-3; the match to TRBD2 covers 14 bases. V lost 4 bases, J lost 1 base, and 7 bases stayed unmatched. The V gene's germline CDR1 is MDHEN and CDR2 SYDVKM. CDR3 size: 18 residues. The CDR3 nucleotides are TGTGCCAGCAGTTCCCGACTAGCGGGGGGGAACGGCACAGATACGCAGTATTTT. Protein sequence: CASSSRLAGGNGTDTQYF.

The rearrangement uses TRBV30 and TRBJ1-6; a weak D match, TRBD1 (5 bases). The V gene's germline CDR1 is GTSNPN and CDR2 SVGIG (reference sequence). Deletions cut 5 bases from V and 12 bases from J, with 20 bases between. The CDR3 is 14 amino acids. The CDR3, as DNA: TGTGCCTGGGAGAAATGGGGGGACCCTAAACCCCTCCACTTT. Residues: CAWEKWGDPKPLHF.

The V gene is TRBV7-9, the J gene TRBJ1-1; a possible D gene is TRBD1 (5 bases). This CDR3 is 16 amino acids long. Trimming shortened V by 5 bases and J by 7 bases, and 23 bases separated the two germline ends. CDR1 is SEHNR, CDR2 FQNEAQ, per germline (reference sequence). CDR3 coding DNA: TGTGCCAGCAGCCACAACCCGACGGCGGGGCCAAATGAAGCTTTCTTT. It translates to CASSHNPTAGPNEAFF.

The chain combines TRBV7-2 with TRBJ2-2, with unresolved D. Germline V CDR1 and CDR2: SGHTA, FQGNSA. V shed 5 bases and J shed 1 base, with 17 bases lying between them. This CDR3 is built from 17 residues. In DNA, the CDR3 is TGTGCCAGCAGCCCGGCCCTGACTCGACGGAACACCGGGGAGCTGTTTTTT. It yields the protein CASSPALTRRNTGELFF.

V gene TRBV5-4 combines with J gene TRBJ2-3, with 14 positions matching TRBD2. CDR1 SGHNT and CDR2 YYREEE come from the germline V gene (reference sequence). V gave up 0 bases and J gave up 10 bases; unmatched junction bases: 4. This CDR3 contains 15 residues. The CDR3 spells CASSLVTSGGAPQYF. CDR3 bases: TGTGCCAGCAGCTTGGTGACTAGCGGGGGGGCACCGCAGTATTTT.

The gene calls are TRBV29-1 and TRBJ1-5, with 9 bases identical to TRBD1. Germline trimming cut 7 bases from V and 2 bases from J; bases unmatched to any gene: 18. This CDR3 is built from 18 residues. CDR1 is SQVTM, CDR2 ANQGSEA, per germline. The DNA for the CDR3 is TGCAGCGCCCTGATCCGGGACAGGGATAGGATGGGCAATCAGCCCCAGCATTTT. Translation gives CSALIRDRDRMGNQPQHF.

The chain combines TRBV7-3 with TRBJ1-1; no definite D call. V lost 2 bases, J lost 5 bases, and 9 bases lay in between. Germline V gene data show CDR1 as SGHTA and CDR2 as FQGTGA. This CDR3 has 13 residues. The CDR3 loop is CASSLGLGTEAFF. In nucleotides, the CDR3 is TGTGCCAGCAGCTTAGGACTGGGGACTGAAGCTTTCTTT. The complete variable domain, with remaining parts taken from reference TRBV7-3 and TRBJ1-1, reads GAGVSQTPSNKVTEKGKYVELRCDPISGHTALYWYRQSLGQGPEFLIYFQGTGAADDSGLPNDRFFAVRPEGSVSTLKIQRTERGDSAVYLCASSLGLGTEAFFGQGTRLTVV.

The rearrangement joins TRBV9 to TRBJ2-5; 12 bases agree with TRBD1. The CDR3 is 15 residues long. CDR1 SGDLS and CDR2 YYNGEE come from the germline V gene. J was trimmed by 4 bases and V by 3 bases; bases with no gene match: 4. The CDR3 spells CASSAGDRGLETQYF. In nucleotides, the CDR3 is TGTGCCAGCAGCGCGGGGGACAGGGGGCTAGAGACCCAGTACTTC. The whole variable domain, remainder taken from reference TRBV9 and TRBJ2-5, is DSGVTQTPKHLITATGQRVTLRCSPRSGDLSVYWYQQSLDQGLQFLIQYYNGEERAKGNILERFSAQQFPDLHSELNLSSLELGDSALYFCASSAGDRGLETQYFGPGTRLLVL.

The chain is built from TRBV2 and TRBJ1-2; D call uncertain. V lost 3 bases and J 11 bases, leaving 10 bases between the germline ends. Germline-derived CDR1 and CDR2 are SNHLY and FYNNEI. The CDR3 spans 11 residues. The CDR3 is CASSDARKYTF. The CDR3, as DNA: TGTGCCAGCAGTGATGCGAGGAAATACACCTTC. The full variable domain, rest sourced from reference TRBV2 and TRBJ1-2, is EPEVTQTPSHQVTQMGQEVILRCVPISNHLYFYWYRQILGQKVEFLVSFYNNEISEKSEIFDDQFSVERPDGSNFTLKIRSTKLEDSAMYFCASSDARKYTFGSGTRLTVV.

CDR3 residues: CSVDDGRNEQYF. DNA for the CDR3: TGCAGCGTTGATGACGGGAGGAACGAGCAGTACTTC. The rearrangement uses TRBV29-1 and TRBJ2-7, with 7 bases lining up with TRBD2. Trimming took 3 bases from V and 5 from J; bases not matched to a gene: 4. Per the germline V gene, CDR1 is SQVTM and CDR2 is ANQGSEA. This CDR3 is 12 amino acids long.

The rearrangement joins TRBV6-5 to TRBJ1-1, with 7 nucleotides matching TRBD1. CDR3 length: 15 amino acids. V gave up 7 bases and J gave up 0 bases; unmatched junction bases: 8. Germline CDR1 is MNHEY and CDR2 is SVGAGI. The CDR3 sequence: CASTGDSVMNTEAFF. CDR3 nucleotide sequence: TGTGCCAGCACCGGGGACAGCGTGATGAACACTGAAGCTTTCTTT.

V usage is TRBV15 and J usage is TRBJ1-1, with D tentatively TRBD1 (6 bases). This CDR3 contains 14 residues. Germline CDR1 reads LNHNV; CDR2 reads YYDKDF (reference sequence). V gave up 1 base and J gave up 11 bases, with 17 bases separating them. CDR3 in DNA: TGTGCCACCAGCAGAGTGGACAGTGCGGCTTCGGCTTTCTTT. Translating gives CATSRVDSAASAFF. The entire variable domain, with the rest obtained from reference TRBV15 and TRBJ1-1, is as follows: DAMVIQNPRYQVTQFGKPVTLSCSQTLNHNVMYWYQQKSSQAPKLLFHYYDKDFNNEADTPDNFQSRRPNTSFCFLDIRSPGLGDTAMYLCATSRVDSAASAFFGQGTRLTVV.

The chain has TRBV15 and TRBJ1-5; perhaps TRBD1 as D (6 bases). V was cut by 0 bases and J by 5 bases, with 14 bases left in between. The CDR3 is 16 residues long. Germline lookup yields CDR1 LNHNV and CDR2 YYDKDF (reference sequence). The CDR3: CATSRDRGTPYQPQHF. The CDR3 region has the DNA TGTGCCACCAGCAGAGATCGTGGGACACCCTATCAGCCCCAGCATTTT. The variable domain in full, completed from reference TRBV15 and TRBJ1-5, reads DAMVIQNPRYQVTQFGKPVTLSCSQTLNHNVMYWYQQKSSQAPKLLFHYYDKDFNNEADTPDNFQSRRPNTSFCFLDIRSPGLGDTAMYLCATSRDRGTPYQPQHFGDGTRLSIL.

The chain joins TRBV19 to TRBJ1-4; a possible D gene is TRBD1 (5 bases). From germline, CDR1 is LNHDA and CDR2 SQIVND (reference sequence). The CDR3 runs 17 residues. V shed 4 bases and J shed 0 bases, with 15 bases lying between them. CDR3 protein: CASSKSHRRSTNEKLFF. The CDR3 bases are TGTGCCAGTAGTAAAAGCCACAGGAGATCAACTAATGAAAAACTGTTTTTT.